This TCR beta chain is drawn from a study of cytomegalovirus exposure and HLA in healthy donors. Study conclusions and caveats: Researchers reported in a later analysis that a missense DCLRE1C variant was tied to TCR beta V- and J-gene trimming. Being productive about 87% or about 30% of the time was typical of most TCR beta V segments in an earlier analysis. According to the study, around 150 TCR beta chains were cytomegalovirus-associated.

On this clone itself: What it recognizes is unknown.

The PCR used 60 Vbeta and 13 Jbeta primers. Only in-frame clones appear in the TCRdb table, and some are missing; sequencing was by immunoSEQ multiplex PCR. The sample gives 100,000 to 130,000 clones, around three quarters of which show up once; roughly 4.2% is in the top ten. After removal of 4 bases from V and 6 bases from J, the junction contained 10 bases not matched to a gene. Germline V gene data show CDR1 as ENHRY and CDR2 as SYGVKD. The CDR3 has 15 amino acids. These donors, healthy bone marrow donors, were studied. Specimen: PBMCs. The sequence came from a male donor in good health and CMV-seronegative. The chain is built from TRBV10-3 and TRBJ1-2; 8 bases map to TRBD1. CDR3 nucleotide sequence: TGTGCCATCAGTGTAACTGACAGGGGAAGGCATGGCTACACCTTC. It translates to CAISVTDRGRHGYTF.